The T cell receptor (beta chain) under discussion was sequenced for a study of spatial heterogeneity in lung cancer. The overall study: Compared with alpha-chain sequences, beta-chain sequences were consistently detected in greater numbers. Study-wide results and limits: Tumoral mutation counts were tracked by counts of expanded intratumoral alpha and beta TCRs.

Note on this clonotype: Its antigen is unknown.

Time point defined: sample taken at primary tumor resection. About 73 TRACERx patients with early, untreated non-small cell lung cancer donated samples. Tumor, nontumor lung or frozen PBMC supplied whole RNA that was sequenced unsorted. A distinct unique molecular identifier was carried by each TCR cDNA molecule. Each CDR3 protein is one row after TCRdb ran MiXCR on the 5' RACE reads. The sample has roughly 3,000 distinct CDR3 sequences, 8% to 10% seen once. Sample: lung tumor tissue, taken at surgery. This clonotype was sampled from a male donor with early-stage non-small cell lung cancer.

CDR3 nucleotide sequence: TGTGCCAGTAGCGCCAACAGGGATAGGGGGCCCCAGCATTTT. Amino acid sequence: CASSANRDRGPQHF. The V and J genes are TRBV19 and TRBJ1-5; maybe TRBD1 (6 bases). CDR1 and CDR2 (germline): LNHDA, SQIVND (reference sequence). V lost 6 bases to trimming and J lost 9 bases, with 18 bases between them. This CDR3 has 14 amino acids.